This entry features one T cell receptor (beta chain) sequence. This entry belongs to a study of T cells expressing NK-cell markers. There are 15 residues in the CDR3. One entry per CDR3 protein, without DNA, is what TCRdb gives after re-calling the 5' RACE reads. This table lists about 440,000 distinct CDR3 sequences. Material: blood T cells: a sorted CD56 or NKG2C T cell subset, CD4+ or CD8+ T cells, or bulk PBMC T cells (not recorded which). The TCR originated in a woman between 18 and 69 years old in good health. The chain uses TRBV12-3 or TRBV12-4 and TRBJ1-5; TCRdb designates TRBD1, a call that cannot be tested without DNA. CDR3 sequence: CASSLWGLGNQPQHF.